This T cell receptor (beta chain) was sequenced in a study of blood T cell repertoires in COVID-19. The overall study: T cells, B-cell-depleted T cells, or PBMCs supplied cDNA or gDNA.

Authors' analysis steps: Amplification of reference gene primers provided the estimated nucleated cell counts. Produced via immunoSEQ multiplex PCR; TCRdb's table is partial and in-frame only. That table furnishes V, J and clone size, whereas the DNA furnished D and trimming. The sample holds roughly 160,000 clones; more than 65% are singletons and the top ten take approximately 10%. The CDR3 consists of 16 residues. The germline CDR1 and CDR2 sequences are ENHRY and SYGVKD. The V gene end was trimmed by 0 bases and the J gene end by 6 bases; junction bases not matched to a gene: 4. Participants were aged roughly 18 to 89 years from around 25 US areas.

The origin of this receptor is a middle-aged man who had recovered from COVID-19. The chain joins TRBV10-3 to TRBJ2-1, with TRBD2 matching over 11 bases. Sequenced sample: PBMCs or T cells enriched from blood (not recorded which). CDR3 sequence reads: CAISESTSGSVNEQFF. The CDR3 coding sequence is TGTGCCATCAGTGAGTCAACTAGCGGGAGTGTCAATGAGCAGTTCTTC.